A selection of T cell receptor beta chains follows, all from one sample in a study of T cells in Graves' hyperthyroidism and ophthalmopathy. Via MiXCR, TCRdb re-called the multiplex PCR reads, giving one row per CDR3 protein. The sample has 350,000 to 450,000 distinct CDR3 sequences; about 18% are singletons. The sample taken for sequencing was blood. Receptor source: a woman aged 25 to 39 with Graves' hyperthyroidism that later progressed to Graves' ophthalmopathy. CDR3s include the opening cysteine and the closing phenylalanine or tryptophan. A D gene is named only where the DNA matches it firmly. Not every row has a clone size; where given, it reads once, few, many or a size class.

many,TRBD1,TRBV6-1,TRBJ1-6,CASRKQGAGDSPLHF,TGTGCCAGCAGGAAGCAGGGGGCTGGGGATTCACCCCTCCACTTT
many,-,TRBV3-1,TRBJ2-1,CASSQDNILRGNEQFF,TGTGCCAGCAGCCAAGACAATATCCTCCGGGGCAATGAGCAGTTCTTC
-,-,TRBV12-3/TRBV12-4,TRBJ2-2,CASIFSGVGGELFF,TGTGCCAGCATCTTCTCGGGGGTGGGCGGGGAGCTGTTTTTT
many,-,TRBV20-1,TRBJ2-1,CSARSPTGLEQFF,TGCAGTGCTAGATCGCCTACAGGACTTGAGCAGTTCTTC
few,-,TRBV20-1,TRBJ1-1,CSASRLGAGYLMNTEAFF,TGCAGTGCTAGCCGCCTGGGGGCGGGATACCTTATGAACACTGAAGCTTTCTTT
few,-,TRBV28,TRBJ1-2,CASSLSGGAFEANF,TGTGCCAGCAGTTTATCGGGAGGGGCGTTTGAGGCTAACTTC
-,-,TRBV3-1,TRBJ2-2,CASTPGQNTGELFF,TGTGCCAGCACCCCGGGACAGAACACCGGGGAGCTGTTTTTT
many,TRBD1,TRBV28,TRBJ2-6,CASWGQEPSGANVLTF,TGTGCCAGCTGGGGACAGGAACCCTCTGGGGCCAACGTCCTGACTTTC
many,-,TRBV29-1,TRBJ1-3,CSVEVIGNTIYF,TGCAGCGTTGAAGTTATCGGAAACACCATATATTTT
few,-,TRBV4-1,TRBJ1-2,CASSQVVQGNYGYTF,TGCGCCAGCAGCCAAGTGGTACAGGGTAACTATGGCTACACCTTC
-,-,TRBV24-1,TRBJ2-2,CATSVRGLSTGELFF,TGTGCCACCAGTGTACGGGGTTTAAGCACCGGGGAGCTGTTTTTT
many,-,TRBV7-9,TRBJ2-3,CASSSQRRVPTDTQYF,TGTGCCAGCAGCTCGCAAAGGAGGGTCCCGACAGATACGCAGTATTTT
few,TRBD1,TRBV27,TRBJ2-7,CASREDRAREQYF,TGTGCCAGCCGCGAGGACAGGGCCCGCGAGCAGTACTTC
many,TRBD2,TRBV10-3,TRBJ2-1,CAIREASGSDEQFF,TGTGCCATCAGGGAGGCTAGCGGGAGCGATGAGCAGTTCTTC
-,-,TRBV6-1,TRBJ1-5,CASSEVRFWHF,TGTGCCAGCAGTGAAGTGAGGTTTTGGCATTTT
-,-,TRBV30,TRBJ2-3,CAWSWGVTDAQYF,TGTGCCTGGAGTTGGGGGGTCACAGATGCGCAGTATTTT
few,-,TRBV4-1,TRBJ1-1,CASSPRKEPGAFF,TGCGCCAGCAGCCCAAGAAAGGAGCCGGGGGCTTTCTTT
many,-,TRBV30,TRBJ1-1,CACYRPTGEAFF,TGTGCCTGTTATAGACCGACAGGTGAAGCTTTCTTT
many,TRBD1,TRBV10-3,TRBJ2-2,CAISAGGNTGELFF,TGTGCCATCAGTGCAGGGGGCAACACCGGGGAGCTGTTTTTT
many,-,TRBV30,TRBJ1-5,CAWSANHNQPQHF,TGTGCCTGGAGTGCTAACCACAATCAGCCCCAGCATTTT
few,-,TRBV11-2,TRBJ2-3,CASSLVGATDTQYF,TGTGCCAGCAGCTTAGTAGGGGCCACAGATACGCAGTATTTT
few,TRBD2,TRBV3-1,TRBJ2-2,CASSQGLAGGTGELFF,TGTGCCAGCAGCCAAGGACTAGCGGGAGGCACCGGGGAGCTGTTTTTT
-,-,TRBV2,TRBJ1-3,CASSEEGPLSGNTIYF,TGTGCCAGCAGTGAAGAAGGCCCCCTCTCTGGAAACACCATATATTTT
many,-,TRBV6-2/TRBV6-3,TRBJ2-1,CASSYGNRPYNEQFF,TGTGCCAGCAGTTACGGAAACCGTCCCTACAATGAGCAGTTCTTC
-,TRBD2,TRBV2,TRBJ2-1,CASSDRGLAGGGYNEQFF,TGTGCCAGCAGCGACCGCGGACTAGCGGGGGGAGGGTACAATGAGCAGTTCTTC
-,-,TRBV27,TRBJ2-3,CASSPVWDTWSTDTQYF,TGTGCCAGCAGTCCGGTTTGGGACACCTGGAGCACAGATACGCAGTATTTT
many,TRBD1,TRBV7-9,TRBJ1-3,CASSLRTGGTIYF,TGTGCCAGCAGCCTACGGACAGGGGGAACCATATATTTT
once,TRBD1,TRBV6-2/TRBV6-3,TRBJ1-2,CASSAGGPYSLTNYGYTF,TGTGCCAGCAGTGCAGGGGGCCCGTATAGTCTAACTAACTATGGCTACACCTTC
many,TRBD2,TRBV28,TRBJ2-1,CASSLSSGGLYNEQFF,TGTGCCAGCAGTTTATCTAGCGGGGGTCTTTACAATGAGCAGTTCTTC
many,TRBD1,TRBV19,TRBJ1-1,CASSGGQGFFLNTEAFF,TGTGCCAGTAGTGGGGGACAGGGGTTTTTCTTGAACACTGAAGCTTTCTTT
many,-,TRBV6-2/TRBV6-3,TRBJ2-7,CASKRQGVHEQYF,TGTGCCAGCAAACGGCAGGGCGTCCACGAGCAGTACTTC
few,TRBD2,TRBV7-2,TRBJ2-1,CASSLYGGIGNEQFF,TGTGCCAGCAGCTTATACGGGGGGATCGGCAATGAGCAGTTCTTC
many,-,TRBV3-1,TRBJ2-7,CASSHPGTGGYEQYF,TGTGCCAGCAGCCATCCGGGTACCGGGGGTTACGAGCAGTACTTC
-,TRBD2,TRBV11-2,TRBJ2-5,CASSASLAEETQYF,TGTGCCAGCAGCGCCTCTCTAGCGGAAGAGACCCAGTACTTC
few,-,TRBV27,TRBJ1-5,CASSLSQGDSNQPQHF,TGTGCCAGCAGTTTATCTCAAGGGGATAGCAATCAGCCCCAGCATTTT
-,TRBD2,TRBV5-1,TRBJ2-7,CASSLASSGYSYEQYF,TGCGCCAGCAGCTTGGCTAGTAGCGGGTACTCCTACGAGCAGTACTTC
-,TRBD1,TRBV6-1,TRBJ2-1,CASTRDRGNNEQFF,TGTGCCAGCACCCGGGACAGGGGTAACAATGAGCAGTTCTTC
many,TRBD1,TRBV6-1,TRBJ2-5,CASSIRQGATETQYF,TGTGCCAGCAGTATTAGACAGGGGGCGACGGAGACCCAGTACTTC
-,-,TRBV9,TRBJ1-6,CANSEPPGASSYNSPLHF,TGTGCCAACAGCGAACCTCCGGGGGCGAGCTCCTATAATTCACCCCTCCACTTT
-,-,TRBV4-1,TRBJ1-4,CASSPEDSATNEKLFF,TGCGCCAGCAGCCCGGAAGACAGCGCAACTAATGAAAAACTGTTTTTT
-,-,TRBV2,TRBJ2-5,CASSEMGAETQYF,TGTGCCAGCAGTGAAATGGGCGCAGAGACCCAGTACTTC
many,TRBD1,TRBV12-3/TRBV12-4,TRBJ1-3,CASSSTGASGNTIYF,TGTGCCAGCAGTTCGACAGGGGCCTCTGGAAACACCATATATTTT
many,-,TRBV2,TRBJ1-4,CASSGRTGDNEKLFF,TGTGCCAGCAGTGGCCGGACGGGTGATAATGAAAAACTGTTTTTT
many,TRBD1,TRBV2,TRBJ1-1,CASRGTGGTAFF,TGTGCCAGCAGGGGGACAGGGGGGACGGCTTTCTTT
few,-,TRBV19,TRBJ2-7,CASSPVGRRTSLSYEQYF,TGTGCCAGTAGTCCAGTCGGCAGGAGGACATCCTTATCCTACGAGCAGTACTTC
many,-,TRBV18,TRBJ2-1,CASSPIDSYNEQFF,TGTGCCAGCTCACCAATTGACAGTTACAATGAGCAGTTCTTC
many,TRBD1,TRBV4-1,TRBJ1-1,CASSQGRTGLNAEAFF,TGCGCCAGCAGCCAAGGCCGGACAGGGCTCAACGCTGAAGCTTTCTTT
many,-,TRBV19,TRBJ2-1,CASSKGPGRNEQFF,TGTGCCAGTAGTAAAGGACCGGGACGGAATGAGCAGTTCTTC
many,-,TRBV29-1,TRBJ2-6,CSVALSGANVLTF,TGCAGCGTTGCTCTCTCTGGGGCCAACGTCCTGACTTTC
few,-,TRBV30,TRBJ2-7,CAWASGDGYEQYF,TGTGCCTGGGCCTCAGGGGACGGCTACGAGCAGTACTTC
-,-,TRBV28,TRBJ1-6,CASSRRGIGNSPLHF,TGTGCCAGCTCCCGTAGGGGGATTGGGAATTCACCCCTCCACTTT
many,TRBD1,TRBV2,TRBJ1-5,CASSARGRRDQPQHF,TGTGCCAGCAGTGCCAGGGGGCGACGGGATCAGCCCCAGCATTTT
many,-,TRBV7-2,TRBJ2-1,CASSLSRGARIEQFF,TGTGCCAGCAGCTTAAGTCGGGGTGCGCGAATAGAGCAGTTCTTC
many,TRBD1,TRBV30,TRBJ1-2,CAWGTDYGYTF,TGTGCCTGGGGGACAGACTATGGCTACACCTTC
many,TRBD1,TRBV11-2,TRBJ1-3,CASSPLLGTGEQQYSGNTIYF,TGTGCCAGCAGCCCGCTCCTCGGGACAGGCGAACAACAATACTCTGGAAACACCATATATTTT
many,-,TRBV27,TRBJ1-5,CASSPLDSNQPQHF,TGTGCCAGCAGTCCCCTGGACAGCAATCAGCCCCAGCATTTT
-,-,TRBV9,TRBJ2-7,CASSVGSETPYEQYF,TGTGCCAGCAGCGTAGGTAGCGAAACACCCTACGAGCAGTACTTC
-,-,TRBV6-2/TRBV6-3,TRBJ2-1,CASTLSSGNEQFF,TGTGCCAGCACACTTAGCTCAGGCAATGAGCAGTTCTTC
-,-,TRBV28,TRBJ1-5,CASSLPGQTSNQPQHF,TGTGCCAGCAGTTTACCGGGGCAGACTAGCAATCAGCCCCAGCATTTT